This TCR beta chain was identified in a study of blood T cell repertoires in COVID-19. Study context: From the United States, Italy and Spain came samples of acute and convalescent COVID-19.

The length of the CDR3 is 14 residues. Germline V gene sequence: CDR1 MGHDK, CDR2 SYGVNS. The ends were cut back, 0 bases at V and 2 bases at J, with 8 bases in the middle. In the study's own analysis: Amplifying reference gene primers gave estimates of nucleated cell counts. Data came from immunoSEQ multiplex PCR; TCRdb stores just in-frame clones and leaves some out. V and J calls and clone size come straight from that table; D and trimming were deduced from the DNA. Of 95,000 to 150,000 clones listed, roughly 77% are singletons. Material for sequencing was peripheral blood. The rearrangement joins TRBV25-1 to TRBJ2-7; TRBD2 might be the D (7 bases). This receptor was obtained from a man between 60 and 75 years old with active or convalescent COVID-19. The DNA for the CDR3 is TGTGCCAGCAGTGAATACGGGGGGCCCTACGAGCAGTACTTC. Encoded protein: CASSEYGGPYEQYF.